These T cell receptor beta chains were read from a single sample in a study of identical twins. TCRdb re-called the 5' RACE reads through MiXCR, storing one row per CDR3 protein. The sample consists of 1.5 million to 2 million distinct CDR3 sequences, about 32% of them appearing once. The sample consisted of cord blood. Every receptor here comes from a newborn girl in good health. Each CDR3 is given with its conserved first and last residue.

j_call v_call cdr3_aa
TRBJ1-4 TRBV3-1 CASSQEFVEGVNEKLFF
TRBJ2-7 TRBV4-1 CASSQDRRGSYEQYF
TRBJ1-2 TRBV5-1 CASSLAGGFGYTF
TRBJ2-7 TRBV12-3/TRBV12-4 CASSPTGLAGTRGEQYF
TRBJ1-1 TRBV5-1 CASSPGPRTEAFF
TRBJ1-1 TRBV29-1 CSVEGGYMNTEAFF
. TRBV4-1 CASSPLKGFSYNEQYF
TRBJ2-7 TRBV3-1 CAASRSDYEQYF
TRBJ2-1 TRBV12-3/TRBV12-4 CASTTGLARIYNEQFF
TRBJ1-2 TRBV12-3/TRBV12-4 CASSPRQGEGYTF
TRBJ2-7 TRBV20-1 CSARDFGGGPNEQYF
TRBJ1-5 TRBV7-2 CASSWDRGSNQPQHF
TRBJ2-7 TRBV28 CASSLTRDRLTYEQYF
TRBJ2-1 TRBV28 CASSPSTAGVSYNEQFF
TRBJ2-3 TRBV4-1 CASSRGLARTLTDTQYF
TRBJ2-5 TRBV6-1 CASGRTPSYNEQYF
TRBJ2-3 TRBV3-1 CASSHTRQSPSTDTQYF
TRBJ2-5 TRBV11-2 CASSDPIFSRGETQYF
TRBJ2-7 TRBV20-1 CSARGLVTGGSYEQYF
TRBJ2-3 TRBV2 CASSEGQGGTDTQYF
TRBJ1-1 TRBV11-2 CASSLDPGGRTEAFF
TRBJ1-6 TRBV25-1 CASSELGTALLNSPLHF
TRBJ2-1 TRBV3-1 CASSPTGLDANEQFF
TRBJ1-1 TRBV14 CASSQVRGKGNTEAFF
TRBJ1-2 TRBV12-5 CASGSTVLGQGRWGYGYTF
TRBJ2-3 TRBV25-1 CASSEYEEITDTQYF
TRBJ2-3 TRBV4-2 CASSQPGLAGTGSTDTQYF
TRBJ2-7 TRBV7-8 CASSPKTSGYEQYF
TRBJ1-5 TRBV4-1 CASSRIGDQPQHF
TRBJ2-1 TRBV2 CASGTATSGNNEQFF
TRBJ2-7 TRBV14 CASSQDRRAEQYF
TRBJ2-1 TRBV18 CASSKLAGLSYNEQFF
TRBJ1-2 TRBV27 CASSLSGGGLGYTF
. TRBV20-1 CSARAPYEGSYNEQYF
TRBJ2-7 TRBV3-1 CASSQRASSYEQYF
. TRBV9 CASSVIPGGRDEQYF
TRBJ1-1 TRBV7-2 CASSLAPGPTEAFF
TRBJ2-7 TRBV10-3 CAISGESRPYEQYF
TRBJ1-1 TRBV27 CASSLWGPNTEAFF
TRBJ2-3 TRBV27 CASSFPKLAGVVDTQYF
. TRBV20-1 CSAEQGMVYEQYF
TRBJ1-1 TRBV5-1 CASSLSAATEAFF
TRBJ1-2 TRBV29-1 CSVDRPGTGEYGYTF
TRBJ2-6 TRBV20-1 CSATTPSGANVLTF
TRBJ2-7 TRBV7-2 CASSLADRPKEQYF
TRBJ2-5 TRBV20-1 CSAPGQGRETQHF